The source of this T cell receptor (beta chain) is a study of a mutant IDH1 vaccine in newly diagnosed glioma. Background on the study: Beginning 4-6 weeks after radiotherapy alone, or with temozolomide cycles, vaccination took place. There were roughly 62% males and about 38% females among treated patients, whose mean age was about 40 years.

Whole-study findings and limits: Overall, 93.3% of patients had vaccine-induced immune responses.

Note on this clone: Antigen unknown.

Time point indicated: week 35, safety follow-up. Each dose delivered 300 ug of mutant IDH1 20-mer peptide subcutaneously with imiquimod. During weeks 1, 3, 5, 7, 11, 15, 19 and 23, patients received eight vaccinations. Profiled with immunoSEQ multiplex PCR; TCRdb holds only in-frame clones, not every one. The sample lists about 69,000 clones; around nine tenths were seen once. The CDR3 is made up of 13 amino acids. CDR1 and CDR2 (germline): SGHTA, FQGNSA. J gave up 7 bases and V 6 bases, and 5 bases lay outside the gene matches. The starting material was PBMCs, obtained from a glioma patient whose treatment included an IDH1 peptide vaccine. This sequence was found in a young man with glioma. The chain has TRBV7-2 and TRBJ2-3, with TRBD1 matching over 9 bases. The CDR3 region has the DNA TGTGCCAGCAGAACAACAGGGGGCAATACGCAGTATTTT. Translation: CASRTTGGNTQYF.